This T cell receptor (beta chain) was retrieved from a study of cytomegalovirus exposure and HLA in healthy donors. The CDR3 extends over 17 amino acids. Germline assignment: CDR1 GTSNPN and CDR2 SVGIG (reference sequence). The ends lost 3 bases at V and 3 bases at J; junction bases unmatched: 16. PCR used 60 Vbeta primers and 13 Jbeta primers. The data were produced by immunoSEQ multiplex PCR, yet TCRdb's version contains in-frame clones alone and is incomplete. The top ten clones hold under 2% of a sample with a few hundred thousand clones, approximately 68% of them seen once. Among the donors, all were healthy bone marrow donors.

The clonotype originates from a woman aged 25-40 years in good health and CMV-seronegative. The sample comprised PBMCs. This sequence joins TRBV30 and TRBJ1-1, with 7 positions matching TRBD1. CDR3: CAWRARPLRGSDTEAFF. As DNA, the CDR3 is TGTGCCTGGAGAGCCAGACCCCTCAGGGGGTCCGACACTGAAGCTTTCTTT.